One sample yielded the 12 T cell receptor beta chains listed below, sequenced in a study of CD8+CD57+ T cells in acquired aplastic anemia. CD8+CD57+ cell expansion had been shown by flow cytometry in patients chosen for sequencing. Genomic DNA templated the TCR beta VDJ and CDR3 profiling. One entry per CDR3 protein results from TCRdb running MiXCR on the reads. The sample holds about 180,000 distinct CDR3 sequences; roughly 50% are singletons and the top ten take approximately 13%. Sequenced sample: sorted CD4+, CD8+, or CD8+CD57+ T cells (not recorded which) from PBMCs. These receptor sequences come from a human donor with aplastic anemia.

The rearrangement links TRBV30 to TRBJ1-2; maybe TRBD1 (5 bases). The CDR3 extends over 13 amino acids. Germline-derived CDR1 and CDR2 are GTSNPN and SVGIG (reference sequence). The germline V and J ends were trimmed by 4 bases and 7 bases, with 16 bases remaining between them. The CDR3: CAWTQGTTGGYTF. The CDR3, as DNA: TGTGCCTGGACCCAAGGGACCACGGGTGGCTACACCTTC.

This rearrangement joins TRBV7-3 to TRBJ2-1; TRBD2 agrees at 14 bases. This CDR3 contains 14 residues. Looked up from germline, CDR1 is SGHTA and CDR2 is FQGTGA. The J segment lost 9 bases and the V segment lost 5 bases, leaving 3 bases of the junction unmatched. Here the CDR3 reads CASSEGLAGVEQFF. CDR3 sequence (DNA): TGTGCCAGCAGCGAGGGACTAGCGGGAGTTGAGCAGTTCTTC.

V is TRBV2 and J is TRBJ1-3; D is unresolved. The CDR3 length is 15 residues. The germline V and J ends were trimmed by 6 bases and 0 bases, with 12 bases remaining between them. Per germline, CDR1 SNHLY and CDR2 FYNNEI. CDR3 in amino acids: CASSPRGPSGNTIYF. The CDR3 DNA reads TGTGCCAGCAGCCCTCGTGGACCCTCTGGAAACACCATATATTTT.

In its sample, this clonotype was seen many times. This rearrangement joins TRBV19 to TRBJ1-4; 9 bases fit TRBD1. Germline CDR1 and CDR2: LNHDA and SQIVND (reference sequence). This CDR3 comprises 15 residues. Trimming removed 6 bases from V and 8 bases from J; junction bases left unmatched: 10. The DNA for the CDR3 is TGTGCCAGTAGGGATTCCGGGACAGGGACCGAAAAACTGTTTTTT. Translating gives CASRDSGTGTEKLFF.

CDR3 nucleotides: TGCGCCAGCAGCTTGCCCGGGGATCCGACCCAGTACTTC. This gives the protein CASSLPGDPTQYF. V gene TRBV5-1 combines with J gene TRBJ2-5, with a weak D call TRBD2 (5 bases). The CDR3 runs 13 residues. Germline CDR1 is SGHRS and CDR2 is YFSETQ. Trimming left V 1 base short and J 7 bases short, with 11 bases between.

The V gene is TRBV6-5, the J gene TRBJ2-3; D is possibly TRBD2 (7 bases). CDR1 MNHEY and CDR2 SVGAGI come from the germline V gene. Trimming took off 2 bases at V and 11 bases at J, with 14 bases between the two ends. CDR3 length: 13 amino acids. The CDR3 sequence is CASSYGGAVEQYF. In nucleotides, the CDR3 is TGTGCCAGCAGTTACGGGGGGGCCGTCGAGCAGTATTTT.

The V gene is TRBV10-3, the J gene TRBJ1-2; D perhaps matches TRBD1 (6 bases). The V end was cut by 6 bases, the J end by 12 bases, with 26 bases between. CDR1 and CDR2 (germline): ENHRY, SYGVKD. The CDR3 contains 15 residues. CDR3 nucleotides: TGTGCCATCAGCCCTAGACGGACAGAGGGGCCTGGAAACACCTTC. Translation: CAISPRRTEGPGNTF.

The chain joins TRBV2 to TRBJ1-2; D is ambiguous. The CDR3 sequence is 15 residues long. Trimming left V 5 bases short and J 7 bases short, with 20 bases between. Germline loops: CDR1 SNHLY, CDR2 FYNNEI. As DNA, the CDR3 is TGTGCCAGCAGTCGCGGTTCTAGGGCGTACAGTGGCTACACCTTC. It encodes CASSRGSRAYSGYTF.

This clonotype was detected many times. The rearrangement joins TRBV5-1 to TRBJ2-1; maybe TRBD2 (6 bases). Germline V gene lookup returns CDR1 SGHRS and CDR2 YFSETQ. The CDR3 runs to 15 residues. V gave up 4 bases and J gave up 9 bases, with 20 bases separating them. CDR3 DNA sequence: TGCGCCAGCAGCGACGGGACTCCGACTGGCCGTGAGCAGTTCTTC. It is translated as CASSDGTPTGREQFF.

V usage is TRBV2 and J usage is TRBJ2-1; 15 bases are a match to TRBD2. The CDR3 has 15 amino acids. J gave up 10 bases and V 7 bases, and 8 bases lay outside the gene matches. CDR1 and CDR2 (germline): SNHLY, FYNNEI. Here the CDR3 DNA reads TGTGCCAGCAAACGGACTAGCGGGGGGGCCGGCGAGCAGTTCTTC. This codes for CASKRTSGGAGEQFF.

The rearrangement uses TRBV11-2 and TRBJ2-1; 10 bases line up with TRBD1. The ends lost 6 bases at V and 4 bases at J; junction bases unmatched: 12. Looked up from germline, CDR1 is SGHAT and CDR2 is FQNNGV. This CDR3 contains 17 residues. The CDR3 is CASRILPGQGSYNEQFF. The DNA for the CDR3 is TGTGCCAGCAGGATCTTACCGGGACAGGGGAGTTACAATGAGCAGTTCTTC.

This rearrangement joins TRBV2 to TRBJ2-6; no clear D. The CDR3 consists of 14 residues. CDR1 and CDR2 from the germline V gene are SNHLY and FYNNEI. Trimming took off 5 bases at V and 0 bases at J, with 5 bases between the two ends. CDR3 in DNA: TGTGCCAGCAGTTGGAGCTCTGGGGCCAACGTCCTGACTTTC. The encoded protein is CASSWSSGANVLTF.